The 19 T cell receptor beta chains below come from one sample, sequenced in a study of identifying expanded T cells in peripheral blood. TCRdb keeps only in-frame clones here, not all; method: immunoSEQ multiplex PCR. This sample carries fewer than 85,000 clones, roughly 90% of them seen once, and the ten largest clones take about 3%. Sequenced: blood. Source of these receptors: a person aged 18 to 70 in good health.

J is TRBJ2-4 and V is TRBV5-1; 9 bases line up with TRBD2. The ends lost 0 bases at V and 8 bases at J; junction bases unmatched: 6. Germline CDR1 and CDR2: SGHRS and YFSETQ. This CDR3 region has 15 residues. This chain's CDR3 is CASSLGASGTHIQYF. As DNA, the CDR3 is TGCGCCAGCAGCTTGGGGGCTAGCGGGACACACATTCAGTACTTC.

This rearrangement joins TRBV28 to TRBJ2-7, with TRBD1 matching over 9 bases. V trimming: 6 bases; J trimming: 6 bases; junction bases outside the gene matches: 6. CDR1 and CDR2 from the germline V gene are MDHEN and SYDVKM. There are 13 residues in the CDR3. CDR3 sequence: CASRRDRGSEQYF. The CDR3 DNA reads TGTGCCAGCAGGCGAGACAGGGGGTCCGAGCAGTACTTC.

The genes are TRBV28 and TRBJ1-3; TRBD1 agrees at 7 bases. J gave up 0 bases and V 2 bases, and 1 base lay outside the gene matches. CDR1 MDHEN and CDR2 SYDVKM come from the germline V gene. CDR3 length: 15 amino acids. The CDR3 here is CASSLNRGSGNTIYF. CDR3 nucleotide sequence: TGTGCCAGCAGTTTAAACAGGGGCTCTGGAAACACCATATATTTT. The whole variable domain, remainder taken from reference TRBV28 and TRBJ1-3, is DVKVTQSSRYLVKRTGEKVFLECVQDMDHENMFWYRQDPGLGLRLIYFSYDVKMKEKGDIPEGYSVSREKKERFSLILESASTNQTSMYLCASSLNRGSGNTIYFGEGSWLTVV.

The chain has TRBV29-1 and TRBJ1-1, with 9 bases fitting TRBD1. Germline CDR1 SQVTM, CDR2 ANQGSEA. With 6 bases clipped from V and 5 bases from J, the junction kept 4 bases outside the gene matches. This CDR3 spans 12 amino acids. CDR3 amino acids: CSVGQGETEAFF. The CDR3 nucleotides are TGCAGCGTGGGACAGGGAGAAACTGAAGCTTTCTTT.

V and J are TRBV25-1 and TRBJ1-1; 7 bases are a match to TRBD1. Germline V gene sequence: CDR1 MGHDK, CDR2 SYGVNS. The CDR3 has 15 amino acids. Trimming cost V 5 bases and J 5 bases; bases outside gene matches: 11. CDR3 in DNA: TGTGCCAGCAGTTCACACGACAGGGTGTGGACTGAAGCTTTCTTT. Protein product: CASSSHDRVWTEAFF.

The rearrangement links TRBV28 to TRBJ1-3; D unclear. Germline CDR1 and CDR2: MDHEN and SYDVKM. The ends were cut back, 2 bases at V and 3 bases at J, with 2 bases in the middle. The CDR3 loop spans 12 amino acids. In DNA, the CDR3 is TGTGCCAGCAGTTTAGATGGAAACACCATATATTTT. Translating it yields CASSLDGNTIYF. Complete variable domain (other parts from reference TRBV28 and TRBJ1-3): DVKVTQSSRYLVKRTGEKVFLECVQDMDHENMFWYRQDPGLGLRLIYFSYDVKMKEKGDIPEGYSVSREKKERFSLILESASTNQTSMYLCASSLDGNTIYFGEGSWLTVV.

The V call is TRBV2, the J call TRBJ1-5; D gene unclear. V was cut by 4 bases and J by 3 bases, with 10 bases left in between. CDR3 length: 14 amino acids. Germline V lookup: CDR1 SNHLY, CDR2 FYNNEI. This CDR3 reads CASSGKGSNQPQHF. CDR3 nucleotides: TGTGCCAGCAGTGGGAAGGGCTCCAATCAGCCCCAGCATTTT.

The CDR3 coding sequence is TGCGCCACCTGTCGGGACACCCAAGAGACCCAGTACTTC. Encoded protein: CATCRDTQETQYF. The chain couples TRBV10-2 to TRBJ2-5; the D gene is possibly TRBD1 (6 bases). This CDR3 has 13 residues. V lost 10 bases to trimming and J lost 1 base, with 13 bases between them. The germline V gene encodes CDR1 WSHSY and CDR2 SAAADI.

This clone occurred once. The CDR3 loop is CASSLSPPYEQYF. The DNA of the CDR3 is TGTGCCAGCAGCTTATCGCCGCCCTACGAGCAGTACTTC. The genes are TRBV7-2 and TRBJ2-7; D not certain. The germline CDR1 and CDR2 sequences are SGHTA and FQGNSA. The CDR3 is made up of 13 amino acids. Trimming cost V 2 bases and J 2 bases, with 7 bases left between them.

The chain's CDR3 is CASSLSGTTPVGYGYTF. Here the CDR3 DNA reads TGTGCCAGCAGTCTGTCCGGGACGACTCCGGTAGGCTATGGCTACACCTTC. The chain combines TRBV27 with TRBJ1-2, with D maybe TRBD1 (5 bases). V gave up 5 bases and J gave up 4 bases, with 23 bases separating them. There are 17 residues in the CDR3. The germline gives CDR1 MNHEY, CDR2 SMNVEV (reference sequence).

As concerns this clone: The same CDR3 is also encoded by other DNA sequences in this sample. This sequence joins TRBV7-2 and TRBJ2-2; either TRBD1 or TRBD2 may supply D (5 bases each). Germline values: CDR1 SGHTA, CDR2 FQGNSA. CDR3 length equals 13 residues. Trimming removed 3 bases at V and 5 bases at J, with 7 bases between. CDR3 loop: CASSLGPTGELFF. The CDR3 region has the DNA TGTGCCAGCAGCTTGGGACCGACCGGGGAGCTGTTTTTT.

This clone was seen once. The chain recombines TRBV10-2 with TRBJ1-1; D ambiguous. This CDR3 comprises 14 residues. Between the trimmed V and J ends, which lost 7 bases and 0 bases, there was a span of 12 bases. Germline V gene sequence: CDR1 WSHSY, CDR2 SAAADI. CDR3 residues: CASKGTTLNTEAFF. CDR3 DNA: TGCGCCAGCAAAGGAACGACATTGAACACTGAAGCTTTCTTT.

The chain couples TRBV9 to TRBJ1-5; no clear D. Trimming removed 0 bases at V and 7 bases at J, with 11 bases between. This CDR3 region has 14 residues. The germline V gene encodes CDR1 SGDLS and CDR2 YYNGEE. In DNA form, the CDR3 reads TGTGCCAGCAGCGTAGGGACGGGAGGCCAGCCCCAGCATTTT. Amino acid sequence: CASSVGTGGQPQHF.

CDR3 in DNA: TGTGCCAGCAGCCCTCTAGCGGGGGGCACAGATACGCAGTATTTT. It is translated as CASSPLAGGTDTQYF. The chain recombines TRBV7-2 with TRBJ2-3; 10 nucleotides line up with TRBD2. The V and J ends lost 5 bases and 1 base, in that order; junction bases with no gene match: 3. Germline CDR1 and CDR2: SGHTA and FQGNSA. The CDR3 loop spans 15 amino acids.

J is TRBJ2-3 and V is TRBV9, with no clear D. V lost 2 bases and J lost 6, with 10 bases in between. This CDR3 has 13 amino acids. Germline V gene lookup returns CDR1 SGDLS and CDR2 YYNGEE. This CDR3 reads CASSVDPSDTQYF. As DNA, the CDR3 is TGTGCCAGCAGCGTGGATCCGTCTGATACGCAGTATTTT.

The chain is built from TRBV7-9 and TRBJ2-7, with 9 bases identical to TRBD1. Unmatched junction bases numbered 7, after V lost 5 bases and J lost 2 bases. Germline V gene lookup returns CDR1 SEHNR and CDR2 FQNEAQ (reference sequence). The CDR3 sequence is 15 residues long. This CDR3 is CASSPPRTGAYEQYF. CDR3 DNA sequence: TGTGCCAGCAGCCCCCCCCGGACAGGGGCCTACGAGCAGTACTTC.

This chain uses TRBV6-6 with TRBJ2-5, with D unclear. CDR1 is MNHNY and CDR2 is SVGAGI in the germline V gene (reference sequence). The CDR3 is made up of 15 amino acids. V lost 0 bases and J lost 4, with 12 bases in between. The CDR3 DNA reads TGTGCCAGCAGTTACTCTGAGGCATTAGGAGAGACCCAGTACTTC. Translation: CASSYSEALGETQYF.

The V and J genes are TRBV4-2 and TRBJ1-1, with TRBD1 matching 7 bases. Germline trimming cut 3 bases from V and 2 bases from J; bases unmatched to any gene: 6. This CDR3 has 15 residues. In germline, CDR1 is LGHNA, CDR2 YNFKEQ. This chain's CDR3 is CASSHHRDSNTEAFF. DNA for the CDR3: TGTGCCAGCAGCCACCACCGGGACAGCAACACTGAAGCTTTCTTT.

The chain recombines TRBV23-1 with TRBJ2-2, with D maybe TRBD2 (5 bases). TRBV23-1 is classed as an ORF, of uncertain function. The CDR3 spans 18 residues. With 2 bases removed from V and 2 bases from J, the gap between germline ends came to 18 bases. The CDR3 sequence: CASSQVRVGPINTGELFF. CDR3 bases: TGCGCCAGCAGTCAAGTGAGGGTCGGACCGATTAACACCGGGGAGCTGTTTTTT.